This T cell receptor beta chain was recorded in a study of tumor-infiltrating lymphocytes in localized non-small cell lung cancer. Study as a whole: From each patient, both tumor and uninvolved lung, non-adjacent to tumor, were sampled. Study-level findings and limits: Not all patients were TCR sequenced, owing to tissue quantity. No T-cell fraction difference was seen between IM1 and IM2 tumors. Different pieces of the same tissue went to different assays, confounding technical variation with intratumor heterogeneity.

The protocol was immunoSEQ multiplex PCR, while the TCRdb copy is restricted to in-frame clones and leaves out a portion. The data hold around 13,000 clones, with 68% observed a single time. Regarding this clone: What it binds is unknown.

This CDR3 is 16 amino acids long. CDR1 and CDR2 (germline): SGHRS, YFSETQ. The V and J ends lost 0 bases and 3 bases respectively, with 16 bases between them. Source material: uninvolved lung tissue not adjacent to the tumor. The V gene is TRBV5-1, the J gene TRBJ2-7; D may be TRBD2 (5 bases). The TCR sequence derives from a human donor with non-small cell lung cancer. The CDR3 nucleotides read TGCGCCAGCAGCTTGGGGGGATCGGGGATAGGCTACGAGCAGTACTTC. Encoded protein: CASSLGGSGIGYEQYF.